This T cell receptor beta chain comes out of a study of blood T cells in healthy people across ages. This clonotype was seen more than once but under ten times. For the second PCR, which ran for about 6 to 12 cycles, a sample-barcoded 5' primer and a J-beta primer mix were used. TCRdb recomputed calls from the 5' RACE reads with MiXCR, one row per CDR3 protein. Of roughly 1,500,000 distinct CDR3 sequences detected, 42% appear once; the ten largest clones hold approximately 7.9%. Per sample, extraction of total RNA gave at least 5.5 micrograms in every case. This clonotype was sampled from a woman under 30 in good health. The source material was blood.

In nucleotides, the CDR3 is TGTGCCAGCACTATAGGGAATCAGCCCCAGCATTTT. Amino acid sequence: CASTIGNQPQHF. The chain recombines TRBV28 with TRBJ1-5; no definite D call. Germline values: CDR1 MDHEN, CDR2 SYDVKM. The CDR3 has 12 amino acids. The ends were cut back, 7 bases at V and 4 bases at J, with 8 bases in the middle.